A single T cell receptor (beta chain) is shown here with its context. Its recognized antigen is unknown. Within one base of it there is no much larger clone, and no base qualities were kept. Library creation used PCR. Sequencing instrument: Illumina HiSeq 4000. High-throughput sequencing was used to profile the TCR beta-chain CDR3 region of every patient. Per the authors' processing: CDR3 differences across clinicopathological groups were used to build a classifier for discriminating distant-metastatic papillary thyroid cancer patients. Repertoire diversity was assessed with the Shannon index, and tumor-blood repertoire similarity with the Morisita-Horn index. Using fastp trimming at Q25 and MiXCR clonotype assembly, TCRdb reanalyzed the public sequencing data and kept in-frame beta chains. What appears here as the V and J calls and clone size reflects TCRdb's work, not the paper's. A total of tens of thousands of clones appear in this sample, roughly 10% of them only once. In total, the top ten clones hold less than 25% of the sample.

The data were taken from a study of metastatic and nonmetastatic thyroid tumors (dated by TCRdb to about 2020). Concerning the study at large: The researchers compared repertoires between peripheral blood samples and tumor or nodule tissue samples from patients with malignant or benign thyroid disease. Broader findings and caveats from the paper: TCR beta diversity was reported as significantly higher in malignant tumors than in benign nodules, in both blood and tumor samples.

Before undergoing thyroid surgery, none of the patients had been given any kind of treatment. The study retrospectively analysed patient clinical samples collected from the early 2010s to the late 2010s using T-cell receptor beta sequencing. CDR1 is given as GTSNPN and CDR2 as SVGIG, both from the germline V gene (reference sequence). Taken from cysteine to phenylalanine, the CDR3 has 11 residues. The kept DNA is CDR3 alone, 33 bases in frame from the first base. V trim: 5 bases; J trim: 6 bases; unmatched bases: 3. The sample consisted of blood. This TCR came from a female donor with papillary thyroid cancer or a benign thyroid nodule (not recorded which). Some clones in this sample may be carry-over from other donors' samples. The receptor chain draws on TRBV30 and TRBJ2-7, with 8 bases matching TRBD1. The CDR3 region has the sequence CAWRTGIEQYF. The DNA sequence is TGTGCCTGGCGGACAGGGATCGAGCAGTACTTC.